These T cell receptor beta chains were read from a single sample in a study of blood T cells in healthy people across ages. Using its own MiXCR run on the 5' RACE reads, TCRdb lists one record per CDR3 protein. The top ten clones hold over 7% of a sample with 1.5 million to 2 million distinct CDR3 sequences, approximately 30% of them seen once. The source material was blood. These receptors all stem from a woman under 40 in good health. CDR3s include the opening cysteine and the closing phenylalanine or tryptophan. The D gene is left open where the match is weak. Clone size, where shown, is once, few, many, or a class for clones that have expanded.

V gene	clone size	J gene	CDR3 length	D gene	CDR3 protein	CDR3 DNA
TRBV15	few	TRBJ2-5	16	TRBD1	CATSSPDRGGQETQYF	TGTGCCACCAGCAGTCCGGACAGGGGGGGCCAAGAGACCCAGTACTTC
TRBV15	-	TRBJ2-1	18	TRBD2	CATSRGVGSGGKQETQFF	TGTGCCACCAGCAGAGGAGTGGGTAGCGGGGGGAAACAAGAGACCCAGTTCTTC
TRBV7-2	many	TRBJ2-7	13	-	CASRLGTSYEQYF	TGTGCCAGCAGGTTAGGCACCTCCTACGAGCAGTACTTC
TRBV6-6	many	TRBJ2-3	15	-	CASSYSQAAPVPQYF	TGTGCCAGCAGTTACTCCCAGGCAGCTCCGGTTCCGCAGTATTTT
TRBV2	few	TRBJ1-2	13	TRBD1	CASSATGVGGYTF	TGTGCCAGCAGTGCCACAGGGGTCGGGGGCTACACCTTC
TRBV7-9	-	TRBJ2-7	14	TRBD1	CASIPGTEIYEQYF	TGTGCCAGCATCCCCGGGACAGAGATCTACGAGCAGTACTTC
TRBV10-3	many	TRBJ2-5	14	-	CAISAQGPQETQYF	TGTGCCATCAGTGCACAGGGCCCCCAAGAGACCCAGTACTTC
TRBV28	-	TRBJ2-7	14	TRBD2	CASSERGGTYEQDF	TGTGCCAGCAGTGAGCGGGGGGGAACCTACGAGCAGGACTTC
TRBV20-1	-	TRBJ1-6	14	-	CSARGGQGRSPLHF	TGCAGTGCTAGGGGGGGACAAGGGCGATCACCCCTCCACTTT
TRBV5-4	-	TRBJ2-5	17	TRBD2	CASSPGLAVQDQETQYF	TGTGCCAGCAGCCCGGGACTAGCGGTACAAGACCAAGAGACCCAGTACTTC
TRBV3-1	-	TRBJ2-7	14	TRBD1	CAGSHRDRVVEQYF	TGTGCCGGCAGCCACCGGGACAGGGTAGTCGAGCAGTACTTC
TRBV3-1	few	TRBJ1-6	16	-	CASSQGWSSYNSPLHF	TGTGCCAGCAGCCAAGGTTGGAGCTCCTATAATTCGCCCCTCCACTTT
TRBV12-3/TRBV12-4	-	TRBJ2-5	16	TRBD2	CASSPGGLAGGETQYF	TGTGCCAGCAGTCCCGGAGGACTAGCGGGCGGAGAGACCCAGTACTTC
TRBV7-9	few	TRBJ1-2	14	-	CASTQGTANYGYTF	TGTGCCAGCACCCAGGGGACGGCGAACTATGGCTACACCTTC
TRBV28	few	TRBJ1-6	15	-	CASSLRTDPNSPLHF	TGTGCCAGCAGTTTACGGACAGATCCTAATTCACCCCTCCACTTT
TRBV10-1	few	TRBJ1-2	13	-	CASSEQVDGGYTF	TGCGCCAGCAGTGAGCAGGTCGATGGTGGCTACACCTTC
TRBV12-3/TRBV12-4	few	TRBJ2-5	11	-	CASSFGRTQYF	TGTGCCAGCAGTTTCGGCCGGACCCAGTACTTC
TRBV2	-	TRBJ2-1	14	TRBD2	CASIGTSIYNEQFF	TGTGCCAGCATCGGGACTAGCATCTACAATGAGCAGTTCTTC
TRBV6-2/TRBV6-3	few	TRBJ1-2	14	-	CASSPVRVVLGYTF	TGTGCCAGCAGCCCAGTCCGCGTGGTCCTGGGCTACACCTTC
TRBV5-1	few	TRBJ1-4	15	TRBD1	CASSPGGTDNEKLFF	TGCGCCAGCAGCCCTGGAGGGACAGATAATGAAAAACTGTTTTTT
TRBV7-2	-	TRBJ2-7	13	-	CASSPPRDYEQYF	TGTGCCAGCAGTCCCCCCCGGGACTACGAGCAGTACTTC
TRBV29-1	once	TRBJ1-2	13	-	CRKPAGRKGGYTF	TGCAGAAAGCCGGCGGGGCGGAAGGGGGGCTACACCTTC
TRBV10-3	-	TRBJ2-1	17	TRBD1	CAISGPGTAAAYNEQFF	TGTGCCATCAGTGGACCAGGGACAGCAGCCGCCTACAATGAGCAGTTCTTC
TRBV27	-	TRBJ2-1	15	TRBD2	CVSKQQRGTGNEQFF	TGTGTCAGCAAGCAGCAGCGGGGAACGGGGAATGAGCAGTTCTTC
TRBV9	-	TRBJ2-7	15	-	CANSVRAGTYYEQYF	TGTGCCAACAGCGTACGGGCGGGGACATACTACGAGCAGTACTTC
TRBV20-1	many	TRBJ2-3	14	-	CSARGSSQGDTQYF	TGCAGTGCTAGAGGGTCTAGCCAGGGGGATACGCAGTATTTT
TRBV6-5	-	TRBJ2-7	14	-	CASSYSGDFYEQYF	TGTGCCAGCAGTTACTCAGGGGATTTCTACGAGCAGTACTTC
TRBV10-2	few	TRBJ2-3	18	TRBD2	CASSDPGLAGVLTDTQYF	TGCGCCAGCAGTGACCCGGGACTAGCGGGGGTCCTTACAGATACGCAGTATTTT
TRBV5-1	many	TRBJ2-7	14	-	CASSLRGSPYEQYF	TGCGCCAGCAGCTTAAGGGGGAGCCCCTACGAGCAGTACTTC
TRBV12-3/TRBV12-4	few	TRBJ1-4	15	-	CASSFRRQSREKLFF	TGTGCCAGCAGTTTTAGGCGTCAAAGCAGGGAAAAACTGTTTTTT
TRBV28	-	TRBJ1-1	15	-	CASSQSGPGGTEAFF	TGTGCCAGCAGCCAATCTGGGCCTGGGGGCACTGAAGCTTTCTTT
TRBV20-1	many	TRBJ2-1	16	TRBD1	CSARVPPGQGYNEQFF	TGCAGTGCTAGAGTCCCTCCGGGACAGGGGTATAATGAGCAGTTCTTC
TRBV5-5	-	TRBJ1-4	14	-	CASSWRSGNEKRFF	TGTGCCAGCAGCTGGAGGTCGGGTAATGAAAAACGGTTTTTT